In this sample, the clone carrying this TCR beta chain turned up a few times. Investigators reverse transcribed all isolated RNA, so they sequenced expressed TCRB transcripts. The protocol was immunoSEQ multiplex PCR, while the TCRdb copy is restricted to in-frame clones and leaves out a portion. The table has about 320,000 clones, roughly 15% seen once. This sample stems from a study of beta chain features in type 1 diabetes. The sequenced material came from central memory CD4+ T cells from blood. The sequence came from a man in his thirties or forties in good health.

The CDR3 loop is CASSVPGVSPDTQYF. In DNA, the CDR3 is TGTGCCAGCAGCGTACCGGGAGTATCCCCAGATACGCAGTATTTT. This chain links TRBV9 with TRBJ2-3, with a weak D call TRBD2 (6 bases). Germline assignment: CDR1 SGDLS and CDR2 YYNGEE. Between the trimmed V and J ends, which lost 1 base and 4 bases, there was a span of 13 bases. The CDR3 is 15 residues long.